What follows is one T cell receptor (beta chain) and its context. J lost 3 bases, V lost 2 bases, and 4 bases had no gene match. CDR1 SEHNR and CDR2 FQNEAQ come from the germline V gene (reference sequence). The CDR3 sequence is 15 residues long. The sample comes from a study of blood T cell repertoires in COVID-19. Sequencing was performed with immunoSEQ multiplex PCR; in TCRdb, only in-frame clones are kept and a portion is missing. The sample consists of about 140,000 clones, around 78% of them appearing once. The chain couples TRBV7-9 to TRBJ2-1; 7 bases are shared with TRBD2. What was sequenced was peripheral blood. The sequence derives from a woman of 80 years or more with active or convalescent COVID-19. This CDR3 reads CASSLSAGVYNEQFF. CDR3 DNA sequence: TGTGCCAGCAGCTTAAGTGCGGGGGTCTACAATGAGCAGTTCTTC. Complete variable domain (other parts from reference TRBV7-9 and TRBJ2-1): DTGVSQNPRHKITKRGQNVTFRCDPISEHNRLYWYRQTLGQGPEFLTYFQNEAQLEKSRLLSDRFSAERPKGSFSTLEIQRTEQGDSAMYLCASSLSAGVYNEQFFGPGTRLTVL.